The 8 T cell receptor beta chains below come from one sample, sequenced in a study of T cells expressing NK-cell markers. Using the 5' RACE reads, TCRdb records one entry per CDR3 protein without DNA. This sample's clone table lists 350,000 to 450,000 distinct CDR3 sequences. What was sequenced was blood T cells: a sorted CD56 or NKG2C T cell subset, CD4+ or CD8+ T cells, or bulk PBMC T cells (not recorded which). Every receptor here comes from a man aged 18-70 years in good health.

This sequence joins TRBV7-2 and TRBJ1-3; TCRdb picks TRBD1, but there is no DNA to check that call. CDR1 and CDR2 (germline): SGHTA, FQGNSA. The CDR3 extends over 15 amino acids. CDR3 sequence: CASSLMAGGENTIYF.

The chain has TRBV7-2 and TRBJ2-1; no DNA is available, so the TRBD2 call from TCRdb remains unchecked. Germline loops: CDR1 SGHTA, CDR2 FQGNSA. This CDR3 region has 15 residues. The chain's CDR3 is CASSAPGTRYNEQFF.

The chain is built from TRBV6-5 and TRBJ2-2; as DNA is missing, the TRBD1 call by TCRdb cannot be tested. The CDR3 spans 16 residues. Germline lookup yields CDR1 MNHEY and CDR2 SVGAGI. CDR3 region: CASSYADRVYPGELFF.

V usage is TRBV29-1 and J usage is TRBJ2-7; TCRdb's D gene call, TRBD2, goes unchecked for lack of DNA. The CDR3 spans 19 residues. Germline CDR1 SQVTM, CDR2 ANQGSEA. CDR3 sequence: CSVYRYSGGHLSLLREQYF.

The chain employs TRBV3-1 and TRBJ2-7; the TCRdb D gene call, TRBD2, has no DNA to confirm it. The CDR3 loop spans 15 amino acids. CDR1 is LGHDT and CDR2 is YNNKEL in the germline V gene (reference sequence). The CDR3 sequence: CASEVAGLAGSEQYF.

The rearrangement uses TRBV5-1 and TRBJ1-1; the TCRdb call, TRBD1, lacks DNA for checking. The CDR3 totals 16 residues. Germline assignment: CDR1 SGHRS and CDR2 YFSETQ. The chain's CDR3 is CASSPLTGSMLTEAFF.

The chain has TRBV5-6 and TRBJ2-5. The CDR3 loop spans 12 amino acids. Per the germline V gene, CDR1 is SGHDT and CDR2 is YYEEEE. The CDR3 spells CASLIRGETQYF.

The chain recombines TRBV2 with TRBJ2-1. Germline lookup yields CDR1 SNHLY and CDR2 FYNNEI. The CDR3 runs 15 residues. The CDR3 is CASSDKAYSYNEQFF. Based on the CDR3 plus reference TRBV2 and TRBJ2-1, the full variable domain is EPEVTQTPSHQVTQMGQEVILRCVPISNHLYFYWYRQILGQKVEFLVSFYNNEISEKSEIFDDQFSVERPDGSNFTLKIRSTKLEDSAMYFCASSDKAYSYNEQFFGPGTRLTVL.